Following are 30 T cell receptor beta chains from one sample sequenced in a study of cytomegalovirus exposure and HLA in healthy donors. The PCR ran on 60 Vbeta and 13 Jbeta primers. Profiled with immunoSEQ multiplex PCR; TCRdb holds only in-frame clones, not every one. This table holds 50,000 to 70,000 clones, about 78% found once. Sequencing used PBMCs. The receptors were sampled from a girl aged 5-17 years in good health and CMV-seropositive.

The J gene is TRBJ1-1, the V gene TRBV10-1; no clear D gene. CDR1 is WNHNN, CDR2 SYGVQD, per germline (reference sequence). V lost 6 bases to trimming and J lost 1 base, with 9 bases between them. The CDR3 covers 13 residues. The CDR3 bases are TGCGCCAGCAGGGCCCACCAGAACACTGAAGCTTTCTTT. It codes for CASRAHQNTEAFF.

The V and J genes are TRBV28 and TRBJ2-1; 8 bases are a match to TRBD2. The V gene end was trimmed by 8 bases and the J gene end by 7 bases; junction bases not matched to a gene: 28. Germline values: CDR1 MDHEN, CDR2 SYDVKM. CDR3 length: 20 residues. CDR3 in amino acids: CASPSKAWRGAFKGRNEQFF. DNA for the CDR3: TGTGCCAGCCCCTCCAAGGCTTGGCGGGGGGCGTTCAAGGGTAGGAATGAGCAGTTCTTC.

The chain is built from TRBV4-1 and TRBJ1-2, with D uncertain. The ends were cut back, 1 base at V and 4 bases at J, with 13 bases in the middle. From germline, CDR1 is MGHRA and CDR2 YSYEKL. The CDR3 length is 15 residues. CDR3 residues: CASSQGPGNGYGYTF. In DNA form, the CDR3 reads TGCGCCAGCAGCCAAGGTCCGGGAAATGGCTATGGCTACACCTTC.

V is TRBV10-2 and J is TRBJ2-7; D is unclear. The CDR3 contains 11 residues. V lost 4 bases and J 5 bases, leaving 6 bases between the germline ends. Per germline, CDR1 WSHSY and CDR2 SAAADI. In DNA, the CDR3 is TGCGCCAGCAGTGCCTTTAACGAGCAGTACTTC. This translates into CASSAFNEQYF.

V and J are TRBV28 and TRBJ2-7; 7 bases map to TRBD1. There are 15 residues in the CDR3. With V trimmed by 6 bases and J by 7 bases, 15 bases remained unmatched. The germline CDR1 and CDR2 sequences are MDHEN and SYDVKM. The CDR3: CASSVTGARGEEQYF. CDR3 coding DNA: TGTGCCAGCAGCGTTACAGGGGCCCGAGGGGAAGAGCAGTACTTC.

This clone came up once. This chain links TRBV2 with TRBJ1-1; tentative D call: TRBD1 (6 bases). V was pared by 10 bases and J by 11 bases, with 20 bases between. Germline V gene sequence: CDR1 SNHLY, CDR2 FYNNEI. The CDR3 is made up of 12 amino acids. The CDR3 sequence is CATTKDRDCAFF. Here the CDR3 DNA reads TGTGCCACCACGAAGGACAGAGACTGTGCTTTCTTT.

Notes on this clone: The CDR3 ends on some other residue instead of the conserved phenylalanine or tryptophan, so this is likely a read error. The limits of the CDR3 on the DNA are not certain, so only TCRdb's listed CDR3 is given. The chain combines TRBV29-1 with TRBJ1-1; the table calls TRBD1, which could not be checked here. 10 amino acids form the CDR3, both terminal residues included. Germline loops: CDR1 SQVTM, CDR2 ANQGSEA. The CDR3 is CSVEGVAGEL.

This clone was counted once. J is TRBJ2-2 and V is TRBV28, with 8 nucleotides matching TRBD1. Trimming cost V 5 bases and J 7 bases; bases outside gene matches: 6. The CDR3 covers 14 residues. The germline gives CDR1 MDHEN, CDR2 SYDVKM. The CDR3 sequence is CASSETGVGGELFF. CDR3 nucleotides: TGTGCCAGCAGTGAGACAGGGGTCGGCGGGGAGCTGTTTTTT.

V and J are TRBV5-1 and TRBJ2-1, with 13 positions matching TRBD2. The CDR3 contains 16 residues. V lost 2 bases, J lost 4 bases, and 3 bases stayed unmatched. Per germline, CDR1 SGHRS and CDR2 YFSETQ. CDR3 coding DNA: TGCGCCAGCAGCTTCTCACTAGCGGGAGGGTACAATGAGCAGTTCTTC. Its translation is CASSFSLAGGYNEQFF.

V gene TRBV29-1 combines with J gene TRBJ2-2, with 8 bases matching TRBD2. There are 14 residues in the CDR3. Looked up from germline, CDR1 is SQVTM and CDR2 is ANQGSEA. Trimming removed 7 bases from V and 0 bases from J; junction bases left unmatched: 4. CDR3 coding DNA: TGCAGCGGAAGCGGGGGCGCGAACACCGGGGAGCTGTTTTTT. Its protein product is CSGSGGANTGELFF.

CDR3 nucleotide sequence: TGTGCCAGCAGCTTAGCCTCAGGGGGCAACACCGGGGAGCTGTTTTTT. Residues: CASSLASGGNTGELFF. This chain links TRBV7-9 with TRBJ2-2; 8 bases fit TRBD1. Germline V gives CDR1 SEHNR, CDR2 FQNEAQ (reference sequence). The CDR3 loop spans 16 amino acids. V shed 0 bases and J 2 bases; nucleotides not matched to a gene: 2.

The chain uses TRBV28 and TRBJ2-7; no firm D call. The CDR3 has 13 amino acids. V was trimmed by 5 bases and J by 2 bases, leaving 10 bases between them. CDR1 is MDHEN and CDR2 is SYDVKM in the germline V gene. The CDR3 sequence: CASSRGGAYEQYF. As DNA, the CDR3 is TGTGCCAGCAGTAGAGGCGGCGCCTACGAGCAGTACTTC.

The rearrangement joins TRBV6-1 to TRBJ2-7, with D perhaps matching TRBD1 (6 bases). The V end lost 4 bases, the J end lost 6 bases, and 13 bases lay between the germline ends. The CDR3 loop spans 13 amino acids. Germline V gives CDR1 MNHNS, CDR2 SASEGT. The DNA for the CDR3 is TGTGCCAGCAGTGGTCGGGACATTTTCGAGCAGTACTTC. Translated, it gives CASSGRDIFEQYF.

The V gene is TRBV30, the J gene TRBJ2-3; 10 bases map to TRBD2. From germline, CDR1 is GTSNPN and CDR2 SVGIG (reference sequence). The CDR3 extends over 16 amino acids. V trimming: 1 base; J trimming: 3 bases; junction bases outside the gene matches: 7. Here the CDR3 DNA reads TGTGCCTGGAGTGCCGCTAGCGGGGGAAAAACAGATACGCAGTATTTT. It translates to CAWSAASGGKTDTQYF.

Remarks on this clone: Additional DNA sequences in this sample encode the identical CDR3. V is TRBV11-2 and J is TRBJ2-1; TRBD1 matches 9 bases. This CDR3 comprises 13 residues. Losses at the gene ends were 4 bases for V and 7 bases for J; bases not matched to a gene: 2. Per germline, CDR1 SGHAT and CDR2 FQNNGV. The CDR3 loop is CASSSGQGNEQFF. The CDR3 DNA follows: TGTGCCAGCAGCTCGGGACAGGGTAATGAGCAGTTCTTC.

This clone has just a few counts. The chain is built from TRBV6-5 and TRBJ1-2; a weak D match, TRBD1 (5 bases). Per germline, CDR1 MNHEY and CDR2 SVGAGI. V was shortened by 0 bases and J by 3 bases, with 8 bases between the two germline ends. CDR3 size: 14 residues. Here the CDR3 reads CASSYSAGHYGYTF. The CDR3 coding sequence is TGTGCCAGCAGTTACTCGGCGGGACACTATGGCTACACCTTC.

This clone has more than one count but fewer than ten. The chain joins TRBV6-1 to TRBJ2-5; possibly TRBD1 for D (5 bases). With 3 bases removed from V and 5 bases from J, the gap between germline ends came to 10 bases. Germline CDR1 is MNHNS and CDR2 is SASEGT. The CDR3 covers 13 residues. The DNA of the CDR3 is TGTGCCAGCAGTGAGGTCTGGGGCGAGACCCAGTACTTC. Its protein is CASSEVWGETQYF.

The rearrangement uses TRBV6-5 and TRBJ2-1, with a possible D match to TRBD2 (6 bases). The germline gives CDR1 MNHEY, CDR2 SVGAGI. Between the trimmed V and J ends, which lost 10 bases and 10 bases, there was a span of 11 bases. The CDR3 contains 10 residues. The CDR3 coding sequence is TGTGCCACCCGACTAGGGGAGCAGTTCTTC. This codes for CATRLGEQFF.

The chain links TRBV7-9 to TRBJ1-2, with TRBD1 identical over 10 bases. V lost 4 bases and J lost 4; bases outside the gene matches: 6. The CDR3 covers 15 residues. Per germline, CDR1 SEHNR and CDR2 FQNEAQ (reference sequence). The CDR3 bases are TGTGCCAGCAGCTACCCGGGACAGGGGAGCTATGGCTACACCTTC. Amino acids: CASSYPGQGSYGYTF.

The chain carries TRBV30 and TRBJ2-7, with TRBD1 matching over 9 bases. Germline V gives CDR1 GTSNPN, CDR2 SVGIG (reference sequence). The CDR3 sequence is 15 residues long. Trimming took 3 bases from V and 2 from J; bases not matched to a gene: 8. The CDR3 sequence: CAWSADRGPPYEQYF. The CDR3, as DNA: TGTGCCTGGAGCGCGGACAGGGGTCCCCCCTACGAGCAGTACTTC.

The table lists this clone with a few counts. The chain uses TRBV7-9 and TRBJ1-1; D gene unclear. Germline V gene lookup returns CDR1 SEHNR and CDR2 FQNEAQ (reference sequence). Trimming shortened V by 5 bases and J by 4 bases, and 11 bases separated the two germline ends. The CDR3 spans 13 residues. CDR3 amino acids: CASSVDKATEAFF. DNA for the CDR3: TGTGCCAGCAGCGTTGACAAGGCCACTGAAGCTTTCTTT.

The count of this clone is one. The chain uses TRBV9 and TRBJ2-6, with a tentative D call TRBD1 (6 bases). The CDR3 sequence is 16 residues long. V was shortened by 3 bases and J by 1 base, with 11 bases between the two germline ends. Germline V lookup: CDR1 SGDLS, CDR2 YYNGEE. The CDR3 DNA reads TGTGCCAGCAGCGCTCATACAGGGTCTGGGGCCAACGTCCTGACTTTC. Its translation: CASSAHTGSGANVLTF.

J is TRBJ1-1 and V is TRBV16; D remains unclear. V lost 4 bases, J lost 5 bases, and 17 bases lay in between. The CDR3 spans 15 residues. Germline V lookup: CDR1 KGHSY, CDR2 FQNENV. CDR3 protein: CASSPTTGPGTEAFF. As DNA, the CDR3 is TGTGCCAGCAGCCCAACGACCGGGCCGGGGACTGAAGCTTTCTTT.

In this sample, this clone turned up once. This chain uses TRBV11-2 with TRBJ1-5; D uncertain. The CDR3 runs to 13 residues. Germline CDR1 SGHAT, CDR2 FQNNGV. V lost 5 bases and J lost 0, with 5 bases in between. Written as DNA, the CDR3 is TGTGCCAGCAGCCCTAATAGCAATCAGCCCCAGCATTTT. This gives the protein CASSPNSNQPQHF.

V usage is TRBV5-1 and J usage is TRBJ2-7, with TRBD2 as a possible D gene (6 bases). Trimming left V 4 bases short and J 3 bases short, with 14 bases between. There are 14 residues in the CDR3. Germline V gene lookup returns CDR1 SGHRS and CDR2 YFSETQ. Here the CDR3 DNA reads TGCGCCAGCAGCCCTGGGGACTCCTACTACGAGCAGTACTTC. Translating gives CASSPGDSYYEQYF.

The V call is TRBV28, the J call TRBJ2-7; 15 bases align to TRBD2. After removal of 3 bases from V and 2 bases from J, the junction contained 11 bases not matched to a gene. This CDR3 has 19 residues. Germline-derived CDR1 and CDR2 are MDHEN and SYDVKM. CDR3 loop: CASSLPRAGTSGGTYEQYF. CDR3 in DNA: TGTGCCAGCAGTTTGCCACGAGCTGGGACTAGCGGGGGGACCTACGAGCAGTACTTC.

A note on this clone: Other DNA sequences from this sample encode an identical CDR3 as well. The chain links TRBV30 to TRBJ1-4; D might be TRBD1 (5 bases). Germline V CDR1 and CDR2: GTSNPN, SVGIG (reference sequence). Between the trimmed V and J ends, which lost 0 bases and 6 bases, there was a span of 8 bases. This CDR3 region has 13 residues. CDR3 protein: CAWSVLRDEKLFF. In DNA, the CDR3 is TGTGCCTGGAGTGTGCTCAGGGATGAAAAACTGTTTTTT.

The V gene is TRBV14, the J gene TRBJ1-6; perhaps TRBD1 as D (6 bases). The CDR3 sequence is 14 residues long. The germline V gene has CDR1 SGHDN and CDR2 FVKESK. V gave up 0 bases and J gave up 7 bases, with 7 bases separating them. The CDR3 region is CASSQDRGNSPLHF. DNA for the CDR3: TGTGCCAGCAGCCAAGATAGGGGGAATTCACCCCTCCACTTT.

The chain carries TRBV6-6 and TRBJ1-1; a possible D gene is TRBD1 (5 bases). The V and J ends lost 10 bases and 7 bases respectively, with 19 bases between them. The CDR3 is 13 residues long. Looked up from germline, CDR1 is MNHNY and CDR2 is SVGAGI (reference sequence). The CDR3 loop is CAIRPRVQIEAFF. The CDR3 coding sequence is TGTGCCATCCGTCCCAGGGTCCAAATTGAAGCTTTCTTT.

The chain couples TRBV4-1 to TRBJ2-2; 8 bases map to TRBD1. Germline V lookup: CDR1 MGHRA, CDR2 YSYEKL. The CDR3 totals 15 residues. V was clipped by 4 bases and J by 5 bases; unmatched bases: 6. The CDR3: CASSLGQGETGELFF. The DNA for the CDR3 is TGCGCCAGCAGCCTTGGACAGGGCGAAACCGGGGAGCTGTTTTTT.